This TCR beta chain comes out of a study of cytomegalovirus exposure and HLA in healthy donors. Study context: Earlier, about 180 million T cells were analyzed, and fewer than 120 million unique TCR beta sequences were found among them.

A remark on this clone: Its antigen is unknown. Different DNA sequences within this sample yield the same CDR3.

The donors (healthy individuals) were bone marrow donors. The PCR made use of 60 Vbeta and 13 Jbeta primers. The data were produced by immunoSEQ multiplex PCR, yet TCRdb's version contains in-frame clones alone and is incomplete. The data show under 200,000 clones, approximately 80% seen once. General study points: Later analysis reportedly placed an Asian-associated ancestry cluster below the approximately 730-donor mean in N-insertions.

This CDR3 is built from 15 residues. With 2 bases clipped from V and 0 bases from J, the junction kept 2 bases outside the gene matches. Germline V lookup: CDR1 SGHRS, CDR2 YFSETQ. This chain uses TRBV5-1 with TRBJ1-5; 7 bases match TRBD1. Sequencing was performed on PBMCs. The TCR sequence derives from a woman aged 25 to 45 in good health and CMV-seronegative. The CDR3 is CASSFGTDSNQPQHF. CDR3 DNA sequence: TGCGCCAGCAGCTTTGGGACAGATAGCAATCAGCCCCAGCATTTT.